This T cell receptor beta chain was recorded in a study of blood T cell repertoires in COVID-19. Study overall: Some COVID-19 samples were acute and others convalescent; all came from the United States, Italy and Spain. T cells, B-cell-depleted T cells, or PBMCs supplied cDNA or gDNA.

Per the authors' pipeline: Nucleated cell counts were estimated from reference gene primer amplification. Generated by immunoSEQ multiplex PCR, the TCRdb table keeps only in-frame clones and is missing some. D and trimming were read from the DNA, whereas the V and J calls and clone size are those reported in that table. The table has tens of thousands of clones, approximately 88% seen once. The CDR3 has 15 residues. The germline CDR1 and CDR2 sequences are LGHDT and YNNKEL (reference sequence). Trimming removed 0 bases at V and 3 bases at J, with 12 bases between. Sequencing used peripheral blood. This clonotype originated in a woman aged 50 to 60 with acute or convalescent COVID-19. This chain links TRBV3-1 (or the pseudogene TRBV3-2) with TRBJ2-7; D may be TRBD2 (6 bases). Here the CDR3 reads CASSQEGTLVYEQYF. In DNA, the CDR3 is TGTGCCAGCAGCCAAGAGGGGACTCTGGTCTACGAGCAGTACTTC.